These 10 T cell receptor beta chains were sequenced from one sample in a study of cytomegalovirus exposure and HLA in healthy donors. Vbeta (60) and Jbeta (13) primers were used in the PCR. Repertoires were generated with immunoSEQ multiplex PCR, while TCRdb's copy carries only in-frame clones and drops some. Here the sample spans more than 150,000 clones, roughly four fifths being singletons. The sequenced sample consisted of PBMCs. The receptors were sampled from a man in his late teens or twenties in good health and CMV-seronegative.

The genes are TRBV5-1 and TRBJ2-3; D might be TRBD2 (5 bases). CDR1 and CDR2 (germline): SGHRS, YFSETQ. V gave up 4 bases and J gave up 4 bases, with 7 bases separating them. CDR3 size: 12 residues. The CDR3 nucleotides are TGCGCCAGCAGCGGTAGCGCAGATACGCAGTATTTT. It is translated as CASSGSADTQYF.

The rearrangement uses TRBV11-1 and TRBJ1-1, with D possibly matching TRBD1 (5 bases). V lost 1 base and J 1 base, leaving 10 bases between the germline ends. Germline V gene data show CDR1 as SGHAT and CDR2 as FQDESV (reference sequence). The CDR3 totals 15 residues. The CDR3 reads CASSLGLGPNTEAFF. CDR3 sequence (DNA): TGTGCCAGCAGCTTAGGATTGGGGCCGAACACTGAAGCTTTCTTT.

DNA for the CDR3: TGTGCCAGCAGCCCTCGACTAGCGGGATCCAGAGAGACCCAGTACTTC. It specifies CASSPRLAGSRETQYF. J is TRBJ2-5 and V is TRBV9; TRBD2 agrees at 11 bases. Germline assignment: CDR1 SGDLS and CDR2 YYNGEE. The CDR3 is 16 residues long. V dropped 4 bases and J dropped 4; count of bases not matched to a gene: 9.

The gene calls are TRBV7-6 and TRBJ2-1; the match to TRBD2 covers 10 bases. CDR3 length: 15 residues. The germline gives CDR1 SGHVS, CDR2 FNYEAQ. Trimming took 6 bases from V and 3 from J; bases not matched to a gene: 5. This CDR3 reads CASSPLAGDYNEQFF. The CDR3 DNA sequence: TGTGCCAGCAGTCCGCTAGCGGGAGACTACAATGAGCAGTTCTTC. Complete variable domain (other parts from reference TRBV7-6 and TRBJ2-1): GAGVSQSPRYKVTKRGQDVALRCDPISGHVSLYWYRQALGQGPEFLTYFNYEAQQDKSGLPNDRFSAERPEGSISTLTIQRTEQRDSAMYRCASSPLAGDYNEQFFGPGTRLTVL.

This sequence joins TRBV4-2 and TRBJ2-7; D possibly corresponds to TRBD2 (6 bases). This CDR3 has 14 residues. Germline CDR1 is LGHNA and CDR2 is YNFKEQ. Trimming shortened V by 3 bases and J by 5 bases, and 14 bases separated the two germline ends. This chain's CDR3 is CASSQVLASHEQYF. CDR3 in DNA: TGTGCCAGCAGCCAGGTACTAGCTTCCCACGAGCAGTACTTC.

This clone is a singleton in its sample. The rearrangement links TRBV7-2 to TRBJ2-3; D gene unclear. V was trimmed by 5 bases and J by 1 base, leaving 7 bases between them. The germline gives CDR1 SGHTA, CDR2 FQGNSA. CDR3 size: 13 residues. As DNA, the CDR3 is TGTGCCAGCAGCCCCCCAGGCACAGATACGCAGTATTTT. It translates to CASSPPGTDTQYF. Complete variable domain (other parts from reference TRBV7-2 and TRBJ2-3): GAGVSQSPSNKVTEKGKDVELRCDPISGHTALYWYRQSLGQGLEFLIYFQGNSAPDKSGLPSDRFSAERTGGSVSTLTIQRTQQEDSAVYLCASSPPGTDTQYFGPGTRLTVL.

This clone has more than one count but fewer than ten. The V gene is TRBV30, the J gene TRBJ1-6, with 7 positions matching TRBD1. Germline-derived CDR1 and CDR2 are GTSNPN and SVGIG (reference sequence). J lost 9 bases, V lost 1 base, and 9 bases had no gene match. The CDR3 contains 15 residues. For the CDR3, the DNA is TGTGCCTGGAGTGCAGGACAGGCCGCCGCTTCACCCCTCCACTTT. It encodes CAWSAGQAAASPLHF.

J is TRBJ2-7 and V is TRBV7-6; 7 bases agree with TRBD2. Looked up from germline, CDR1 is SGHVS and CDR2 is FNYEAQ. The CDR3 consists of 15 residues. Unmatched junction bases numbered 7, after V lost 4 bases and J lost 1 base. The CDR3, as DNA: TGTGCCAGCAGCTCCGCTAGCGGAGAGTCCTACGAGCAGTACTTC. Encoded protein: CASSSASGESYEQYF.

This sequence joins TRBV9 and TRBJ2-3; 10 positions match TRBD2. J lost 7 bases, V lost 4 bases, and 12 bases had no gene match. CDR3 size: 16 residues. Per the germline V gene, CDR1 is SGDLS and CDR2 is YYNGEE. Here the CDR3 reads CASSPPGLAVANTQYF. The DNA of the CDR3 is TGTGCCAGCAGCCCCCCCGGACTAGCGGTAGCAAATACGCAGTATTTT.

The V and J genes are TRBV21-1 and TRBJ1-5; the DNA was not compared with TRBD1, the D call given in the table. TRBV21-1 is reported as a pseudogene. This CDR3 is built from 19 residues. CDR3 protein: CASSNPGQGAVNSNQPQHF. CDR3 nucleotide sequence: TGTGCCAGCAGCAATCCGGGACAGGGGGCGGTCAATAGCAATCAGCCCCAGCATTTT.